The following is a T cell receptor (beta chain) sequence with its context. As yet, its antigen is unknown. Coverage ceases 3 residues before the CDR3 finishes, and the germline J gene fills in the end. Germline CDR1 SGHRS, CDR2 YFSETQ. The CDR3 is 14 residues long. V gave up 0 bases and J gave up 2 bases, with 9 bases separating them. These data belong to a study of T cells in women clearing cervical HPV infection. In the study overall: Controls were women whose single incident HPV16 infection cleared within 12 months without precancer or cancer. Blood came at first lesion visit for cases, post-clearance for controls. Findings and limits, study-wide: CIN3+ cases had significantly higher TCR richness than controls; evenness did not differ.

The repertoire was sequenced with immunoSEQ multiplex PCR; TCRdb's copy has only in-frame clones and lacks some. The sample includes around 25,000 clones. This chain joins TRBV5-1 and TRBJ2-7, with D hard to call. The sample was blood buffy coat. The source of this sequence is a woman between 18 and 70 years old with a cervical HPV16 infection that either progressed to CIN3+ or cleared (not recorded which). The covered CDR3 bases are TGCGCCAGCAGCTTGGAACACCCCCCCTACGAG. As protein: CASSLEHPPYE. The CDR3 in full is CASSLEHPPYEQYF.